The clone carrying this T cell receptor (beta chain) appeared a single time. Antigen unknown. From germline, CDR1 is LNHDA and CDR2 SQIVND (reference sequence). This CDR3 has 14 amino acids. The V and J ends lost 6 bases and 6 bases respectively, with 15 bases between them. The assay was immunoSEQ multiplex PCR, and TCRdb's table has in-frame clones only and misses some. The sample has about 2.3 million clones, less than 95% seen once. This sample was taken from a study of shared clonotypes between healthy human individuals. The study, taken as a whole, reports: The four-donor shared clonotypes exceeded non-shared clonotypes in generation probability, with non-shared ones scoring lower. Sampling used blood alone; tissue repertoires probably differ.

V and J are TRBV19 and TRBJ1-3; a possible D gene is TRBD1 (5 bases). This TCR derives from a man between 18 and 29 years old in good health. Some clones in this sample may be carry-over from other donors' samples. Sequencing input: naive CD4+ T cells from PBMCs. Subset specified: CD45RA+ positively selected. This chain's CDR3 is CASRRDPAENTIYF. The CDR3 bases are TGTGCCAGTAGACGGGACCCGGCGGAAAACACCATATATTTT.